One sample yielded the 10 T cell receptor beta chains listed below, sequenced in a study of blood T cells in healthy people across ages. Primed by a sample-barcoded 5' primer and a J-beta primer mix, a second PCR proceeded for 7 to 11 cycles. TCRdb recomputed calls from the 5' RACE reads with MiXCR, one row per CDR3 protein. This table has more than 800,000 distinct CDR3 sequences, less than 50% appearing once. Input material: blood. The origin of the receptors is a woman aged 60-70 years in good health.

The genes are TRBV20-1 and TRBJ2-3; D possibly corresponds to TRBD1 (6 bases). The V gene's germline CDR1 is DFQATT and CDR2 SNEGSKA (reference sequence). Trimming removed 7 bases at V and 3 bases at J, with 14 bases between. This CDR3 region has 13 residues. The chain's CDR3 is CSVITGRTDTQYF. The CDR3 nucleotides are TGCAGTGTCATAACAGGGAGAACAGATACGCAGTATTTT.

This chain connects TRBV7-9 to TRBJ2-7; 7 nucleotides line up with TRBD1. The CDR3 extends over 16 amino acids. The ends lost 5 bases at V and 1 base at J; junction bases unmatched: 11. Germline V gene lookup returns CDR1 SEHNR and CDR2 FQNEAQ (reference sequence). This chain's CDR3 is CASSTGQWGSSYEQYF. As DNA, the CDR3 is TGTGCCAGCAGCACGGGACAGTGGGGGAGTTCCTACGAGCAGTACTTC.

This clonotype was seen just once. This chain joins TRBV7-9 and TRBJ2-5, with 9 bases that match TRBD1. Trimming cost V 4 bases and J 4 bases; bases outside gene matches: 10. The CDR3 consists of 16 residues. In germline, CDR1 is SEHNR, CDR2 FQNEAQ (reference sequence). This CDR3 reads CASSSGQGGVGETQYF. The CDR3 DNA follows: TGTGCCAGCAGCTCGGGACAGGGTGGAGTGGGAGAGACCCAGTACTTC.

The chain is built from TRBV20-1 and TRBJ1-2, with no clear D. Germline V lookup: CDR1 DFQATT, CDR2 SNEGSKA (reference sequence). The V gene lost 4 bases and the J gene lost 7 bases, with 13 bases spanning the gap. The CDR3 runs to 12 residues. The CDR3 loop reads CSATQTHGGYTF. CDR3 nucleotide sequence: TGCAGTGCTACACAGACACACGGTGGCTACACCTTC.

The sample holds a few counts of this clonotype. This chain connects TRBV5-1 to TRBJ2-5; perhaps TRBD2 as D (5 bases). Germline assignment: CDR1 SGHRS and CDR2 YFSETQ. With 3 bases removed from V and 3 bases from J, the gap between germline ends came to 12 bases. The CDR3 spans 14 residues. CDR3 loop: CASSSRSGKETQYF. As DNA, the CDR3 is TGCGCCAGCAGCTCACGATCGGGAAAAGAGACCCAGTACTTC.

The V call is TRBV7-2, the J call TRBJ1-2, with 7 bases identical to TRBD1. CDR3 size: 16 residues. The trim removed 2 bases at V and 4 bases at J, leaving 10 bases unmatched. Per germline, CDR1 SGHTA and CDR2 FQGNSA. This CDR3 reads CASSLTDREVVYGYTF. The CDR3 DNA reads as TGTGCCAGCAGCTTAACTGACAGGGAAGTGGTCTATGGCTACACCTTC.

This clonotype was counted between two and nine times. The gene calls are TRBV21-1 and TRBJ2-7; TRBD1, the D gene given by the table, was not confirmed from the DNA. TRBV21-1 is marked as a pseudogene. There are 17 residues in the CDR3. The CDR3 DNA reads TGTGCCAGCAGCAAGCAAAAAGGGGGGGACAGCTACTACGAGCAGTACTTC. Amino acid sequence: CASSKQKGGDSYYEQYF.

The rearrangement links TRBV5-5 to TRBJ1-2, with TRBD1 matching over 7 bases. This CDR3 is built from 14 residues. V shed 1 base, J shed 3 bases, and the junction held 3 bases outside the gene matches. Germline V gene sequence: CDR1 SGHKS, CDR2 YYEKEE (reference sequence). The CDR3 DNA sequence: TGTGCCAGCAGCTTGTCAACAGGGGACTATGGCTACACCTTC. Amino acids: CASSLSTGDYGYTF.

This rearrangement joins TRBV30 to TRBJ2-5; 10 bases line up with TRBD1. The end of the DNA aligns better with TRBJ2-7, so the J call may be wrong. The CDR3 extends over 13 amino acids. Germline values: CDR1 GTSNPN, CDR2 SVGIG (reference sequence). CDR3 protein: CAWRGQGSGEQYF. The CDR3 coding sequence is TGTGCCTGGAGGGGACAGGGGAGTGGCGAGCAGTACTTC.

The chain uses TRBV11-2 and TRBJ2-7, with 11 bases identical to TRBD2. The CDR3 has 14 residues. V lost 6 bases, J lost 3 bases, and 4 bases stayed unmatched. Germline lookup yields CDR1 SGHAT and CDR2 FQNNGV. The CDR3 reads CASRGTSGIYEQYF. The DNA for the CDR3 is TGTGCCAGCAGGGGGACTAGCGGTATCTACGAGCAGTACTTC.